A single sample gave rise to the 24 T cell receptor beta chains below, sequenced in a study of cytomegalovirus exposure and HLA in healthy donors. PCR was performed using 60 Vbeta and 13 Jbeta primers. Assay used: immunoSEQ multiplex PCR; TCRdb lists only in-frame clones, some missing. This table holds roughly 200,000 clones, about 86% found once. Input material: PBMCs. The source of these receptors is a man aged 35 to 55 in good health and CMV-seropositive.

The chain couples TRBV7-2 to TRBJ1-5; no firm D call. CDR1 and CDR2 from the germline V gene are SGHTA and FQGNSA. V was cut by 2 bases and J by 4 bases, with 18 bases left in between. This CDR3 comprises 17 residues. The CDR3 reads CASSLRIGHPGNQPQHF. Written as DNA, the CDR3 is TGTGCCAGCAGCTTAAGGATAGGGCACCCGGGGAATCAGCCCCAGCATTTT.

This clone was seen once. The chain is built from TRBV9 and TRBJ1-1; D is possibly TRBD1 (6 bases). V lost 3 bases, J lost 4 bases, and 22 bases lay in between. Germline loops: CDR1 SGDLS, CDR2 YYNGEE. This CDR3 comprises 17 residues. The CDR3: CASSAPTGGTRGTEAFF. CDR3 nucleotides: TGTGCCAGCAGCGCACCGACAGGTGGGACGAGGGGCACTGAAGCTTTCTTT.

The V gene is TRBV5-5, the J gene TRBJ1-5; TRBD1 aligns across 7 bases. With 3 bases clipped from V and 3 bases from J, the junction kept 6 bases outside the gene matches. Germline assignment: CDR1 SGHKS and CDR2 YYEKEE (reference sequence). The CDR3 runs to 15 residues. The DNA for the CDR3 is TGTGCCAGCAGCTCGGACGGGACAGTCAATCAGCCCCAGCATTTT. It translates to CASSSDGTVNQPQHF. The whole variable domain, remainder taken from reference TRBV5-5 and TRBJ1-5, is DAGVTQSPTHLIKTRGQQVTLRCSPISGHKSVSWYQQVLGQGPQFIFQYYEKEERGRGNFPDRFSARQFPNYSSELNVNALLLGDSALYLCASSSDGTVNQPQHFGDGTRLSIL.

This chain connects TRBV28 to TRBJ1-1, with 8 bases aligning to TRBD1. CDR1 and CDR2 (germline): MDHEN, SYDVKM. The length of the CDR3 is 13 residues. In nucleotides, the CDR3 is TGTGCACTTTTAGCAGGGGGCGCGTCTGAAGCTTTCTTT. This translates into CALLAGGASEAFF.

The chain uses TRBV6-4 and TRBJ2-1; TRBD1 might be the D (6 bases). V gave up 2 bases and J gave up 7 bases, with 15 bases separating them. Per germline, CDR1 MRHNA and CDR2 SNTAGT. This CDR3 spans 15 amino acids. The CDR3 here is CASSDPGAPRNEQFF. The CDR3 DNA reads as TGTGCCAGCAGTGACCCAGGGGCTCCTCGTAATGAGCAGTTCTTC.

J is TRBJ1-1 and V is TRBV9, with D unclear. In germline, CDR1 is SGDLS, CDR2 YYNGEE. CDR3 length: 13 residues. V dropped 3 bases and J dropped 6 bases, with 12 bases sitting between them. CDR3 nucleotides: TGTGCCAGCAGCGAGCAGGCTTACTCTGAAGCTTTCTTT. Protein sequence: CASSEQAYSEAFF.

The chain joins TRBV5-5 to TRBJ2-2, with D tentatively TRBD2 (6 bases). In germline, CDR1 is SGHKS, CDR2 YYEKEE (reference sequence). V was shortened by 0 bases and J by 4 bases, with 7 bases between the two germline ends. This CDR3 comprises 14 residues. CDR3 sequence reads: CASSLAGGTGELFF. CDR3 DNA sequence: TGTGCCAGCAGCTTGGCCGGGGGCACCGGGGAGCTGTTTTTT.

The chain recombines TRBV2 with TRBJ2-7; tentatively, D is TRBD2 (5 bases). CDR1 and CDR2 from the germline V gene are SNHLY and FYNNEI. Trimming took off 3 bases at V and 12 bases at J, with 9 bases between the two ends. This CDR3 region has 10 residues. The CDR3 sequence: CASSDGILYF. The CDR3 nucleotides are TGTGCCAGCAGTGACGGGATTCTGTACTTC.

Turning to this clone: Mismatch with germline at one junction end may stem from a read error. The CDR3 sequence: CASSRTGGASSEQYF. CDR3 nucleotide sequence: TGTGCCAGCAGTCGTACAGGGGGCGCGTCCTCCGAGCAGTACTTC. The chain recombines TRBV7-9 with TRBJ2-7, with TRBD1 matching 9 bases. Per the germline V gene, CDR1 is SEHNR and CDR2 is FQNEAQ (reference sequence). This CDR3 is built from 15 residues.

The V and J genes are TRBV28 and TRBJ1-4; no clear D. The germline V and J ends were trimmed by 3 bases and 0 bases, with 8 bases remaining between them. CDR1 and CDR2 from the germline V gene are MDHEN and SYDVKM. The CDR3 sequence is 15 residues long. CDR3 nucleotide sequence: TGTGCCAGCAGTTTTGGAGAAGCAACTAATGAAAAACTGTTTTTT. Protein sequence: CASSFGEATNEKLFF.

The V call is TRBV30, the J call TRBJ1-5, with TRBD1 identical over 7 bases. V lost 1 base, J lost 7 bases, and 7 bases stayed unmatched. Germline CDR1 is GTSNPN and CDR2 is SVGIG (reference sequence). The CDR3 spans 14 residues. CDR3 coding DNA: TGTGCCTGGAGTGCCACAGGGGCGGAGCAGCCCCAGCATTTT. As protein: CAWSATGAEQPQHF.

The V and J genes are TRBV5-4 and TRBJ2-5; 12 bases align to TRBD2. V gave up 0 bases and J gave up 5 bases; unmatched junction bases: 11. In germline, CDR1 is SGHNT, CDR2 YYREEE (reference sequence). CDR3 length equals 18 residues. CDR3 sequence reads: CASSLEGLAGGGRETQYF. CDR3 in DNA: TGTGCCAGCAGCTTGGAAGGCCTAGCGGGAGGGGGGAGGGAGACCCAGTACTTC. The variable domain in full, with the rest retrieved from reference TRBV5-4 and TRBJ2-5, is ETGVTQSPTHLIKTRGQQVTLRCSSQSGHNTVSWYQQALGQGPQFIFQYYREEENGRGNFPPRFSGLQFPNYSSELNVNALELDDSALYLCASSLEGLAGGGRETQYFGPGTRLLVL.

V usage is TRBV7-2 and J usage is TRBJ2-7; weak D call: TRBD2 (5 bases). V lost 1 base to trimming and J lost 5 bases, with 6 bases between them. CDR3 length: 12 residues. Germline values: CDR1 SGHTA, CDR2 FQGNSA. The CDR3 sequence is CASSLERDEQYF. CDR3 sequence (DNA): TGTGCCAGCAGCTTAGAGAGGGACGAGCAGTACTTC.

The genes are TRBV9 and TRBJ2-7; D is possibly TRBD1 (5 bases). Germline-derived CDR1 and CDR2 are SGDLS and YYNGEE. Trimming cost V 0 bases and J 5 bases, with 12 bases left between them. CDR3 length: 14 residues. The CDR3 bases are TGTGCCAGCAGCGTAGGCAGGGTTTCTGACGAGCAGTACTTC. Its protein is CASSVGRVSDEQYF.

The chain employs TRBV5-1 and TRBJ1-1, with TRBD1 matching over 7 bases. The trim removed 0 bases at V and 11 bases at J, leaving 4 bases unmatched. The CDR3 consists of 12 residues. Germline assignment: CDR1 SGHRS and CDR2 YFSETQ. The CDR3 loop reads CASSLVGRGAFF. The CDR3 DNA reads TGCGCCAGCAGCTTGGTTGGCAGGGGGGCTTTCTTT.

The chain employs TRBV27 and TRBJ2-7; possible D gene TRBD1, 5 bases. The CDR3 runs 14 residues. Germline CDR1 is MNHEY and CDR2 is SMNVEV (reference sequence). Trimming took off 2 bases at V and 2 bases at J, with 10 bases between the two ends. The DNA for the CDR3 is TGTGCCAGCAGTTTAGGGAAGGGGCCCTACGAGCAGTACTTC. Amino acid sequence: CASSLGKGPYEQYF.

The V gene is TRBV6-6, the J gene TRBJ1-1; TRBD1 matches 7 bases. Germline CDR1 and CDR2: MNHNY and SVGAGI (reference sequence). The CDR3 covers 16 residues. The V segment lost 0 bases and the J segment 0 bases; nucleotides outside the gene matches: 4. The CDR3 spells CASSYSLTGVNTEAFF. The CDR3 coding sequence is TGTGCCAGCAGTTACTCCCTAACAGGGGTGAACACTGAAGCTTTCTTT.

V usage is TRBV6-6 and J usage is TRBJ1-2; 7 bases are a match to TRBD1. This CDR3 has 15 amino acids. CDR1 MNHNY and CDR2 SVGAGI come from the germline V gene (reference sequence). V lost 0 bases to trimming and J lost 3 bases; unmatched junction nucleotides: 4. The chain's CDR3 is CASSYSGQQYYGYTF. CDR3 sequence (DNA): TGTGCCAGCAGTTACTCGGGACAGCAATACTATGGCTACACCTTC.

The chain carries TRBV11-2 and TRBJ1-2; 9 nucleotides align to TRBD1. The J segment lost 7 bases and the V segment lost 5 bases, leaving 14 bases of the junction unmatched. The CDR3 extends over 16 amino acids. CDR1 SGHAT and CDR2 FQNNGV come from the germline V gene. The CDR3 DNA reads TGTGCCAGCAGCCCCATCCGCGGGACAGGGTACTCTGGCTACACCTTC. Its translation: CASSPIRGTGYSGYTF. Drawing the rest from reference TRBV11-2 and TRBJ1-2, the complete variable domain is EAGVAQSPRYKIIEKRQSVAFWCNPISGHATLYWYQQILGQGPKLLIQFQNNGVVDDSQLPKDRFSAERLKGVDSTLKIQPAKLEDSAVYLCASSPIRGTGYSGYTFGSGTRLTVV.

This clone was detected once. The J gene is TRBJ1-4, the V gene TRBV30, with D possibly matching TRBD1 (5 bases). The CDR3 spans 14 residues. Germline values: CDR1 GTSNPN, CDR2 SVGIG (reference sequence). The V end lost 8 bases, the J end lost 5 bases, and 18 bases lay between the germline ends. The CDR3 bases are TGTGCCAGCCTTGGGGGGGATGGGAATGAAAAACTGTTTTTT. Encoded protein: CASLGGDGNEKLFF.

This clone was observed once. The chain uses TRBV19 and TRBJ1-5, with D possibly matching TRBD1 (5 bases). Trimming left V 7 bases short and J 1 base short, with 11 bases between. There are 14 residues in the CDR3. Germline CDR1 and CDR2: LNHDA and SQIVND (reference sequence). The CDR3 is CASTPRGSNQPQHF. The CDR3 DNA is TGTGCCAGTACGCCGCGGGGGAGCAATCAGCCCCAGCATTTT.

The rearrangement uses TRBV11-2 and TRBJ2-2, with D perhaps TRBD2 (6 bases). The CDR3 runs 15 residues. The germline V gene encodes CDR1 SGHAT and CDR2 FQNNGV. V lost 3 bases and J lost 5, with 13 bases in between. The CDR3 reads CASSLGLSETGELFF. DNA for the CDR3: TGTGCCAGCAGCTTGGGACTGAGCGAAACCGGGGAGCTGTTTTTT.

This sequence joins TRBV6-1 and TRBJ2-7; 8 bases are shared with TRBD1. The germline V gene encodes CDR1 MNHNS and CDR2 SASEGT. The CDR3 covers 13 residues. The ends lost 6 bases at V and 3 bases at J; junction bases unmatched: 4. CDR3 nucleotide sequence: TGTGCCAGCAGGTCGACAGGGGACTACGAGCAGTACTTC. Translating it yields CASRSTGDYEQYF.

J is TRBJ2-7 and V is TRBV11-2, with 11 bases matching TRBD1. The J segment lost 2 bases and the V segment lost 5 bases, leaving 2 bases of the junction unmatched. There are 14 residues in the CDR3. Germline loops: CDR1 SGHAT, CDR2 FQNNGV. CDR3 in DNA: TGTGCCAGCAGCCGGGGACAGGGGGCCTACGAGCAGTACTTC. Translating gives CASSRGQGAYEQYF.